This T cell receptor beta chain was sequenced for a study of blood T cell repertoires in COVID-19. In the original processing: Reference gene primer amplification gave nucleated cell count estimates. Sequencing used immunoSEQ multiplex PCR; TCRdb keeps in-frame clones, though not all of them. V and J calls and clone size are those listed in that table; D and trimming were worked out from the DNA. The sample includes a few hundred thousand clones, 80% to 90% of them seen just once. Living in 20 to 30 US areas, the participants were between about 18 and 90 years of age. Participants' own reports of clinical history determined their cohort assignment. Donors of Cohort 3 who recovered were those that had two negative PCRs, clearance, or symptom resolution. From germline, CDR1 is MNHNS and CDR2 SASEGT. Trimming at V came to 2 bases and at J to 6 bases, leaving 7 bases not matched to a gene. This CDR3 has 14 amino acids.

Sequencing was performed on PBMCs or T cells enriched from blood (not recorded which). The receptor was isolated from a woman between 25 and 40 years old who had recovered from COVID-19. The chain recombines TRBV6-1 with TRBJ2-7; 7 nucleotides match TRBD1. CDR3 DNA: TGTGCCAGCAGTGAAACGGTCAGGGGGAGCGAGCAGTACTTC. Amino acid sequence: CASSETVRGSEQYF.